This TCR beta chain was recorded in a study of Ad26.COV2.S vaccination and SARS-CoV-2 variants. Across the study: Donor allocation was to the COV1001 Ad26.COV2.S trial arm. Ad26.COV2.S given intramuscularly, once or twice 56 days apart. Notes on the study in general: Breadth, reportedly substantial, characterized the spike-specific CD8+ and CD4+ T cell responses after vaccination. Vaccine recipients had higher spike-specific TCR breadth than placebo recipients.

Sequenced by immunoSEQ multiplex PCR; TCRdb stores in-frame clones only, minus some. The table shows around 300,000 clones, with about 85% occurring only once. On this clone itself: Its specificity is unknown.

V shed 4 bases, J shed 5 bases, and the junction held 7 bases outside the gene matches. The CDR3 spans 16 residues. Looked up from germline, CDR1 is SGHDN and CDR2 is FVKESK. The treatment denotes: roughly 19 received Ad26.COV2.S at low or high dose, single or two shots; several received placebo; per-sample allocation not given. Sampling was done on day 63 after the first vaccine or placebo injection. The chain links TRBV14 to TRBJ2-2; 10 positions match TRBD2. This clonotype was obtained from a person between 18 and 65 years old who received the Ad26.COV2.S COVID-19 vaccine or a placebo. Sequenced here: peripheral blood, sampled in a trial of Ad26.COV2.S vaccine versus placebo. CDR3 coding DNA: TGTGCCAGCAGCCCCCTAGCGGGAGAGGTGACCGGGGAGCTGTTTTTT. It translates to CASSPLAGEVTGELFF.